Listed here is a single TCR beta chain. Per germline, CDR1 SGHNT and CDR2 YENEEA. The ends lost 2 bases at V and 6 bases at J; junction bases unmatched: 0. This CDR3 is built from 13 residues. The sample comes from a study of blood T cell repertoires in COVID-19. Clones were read by immunoSEQ multiplex PCR, and TCRdb kept only the in-frame ones, dropping some. The sample has 68,000 or so clones, approximately 90% seen once. This chain uses TRBV11-3 with TRBJ2-1, with 8 bases aligning to TRBD2. The sequenced material came from peripheral blood. The origin of this receptor is a man aged 25-45 years with acute or convalescent COVID-19. CDR3 DNA sequence: TGTGCCAGCAGCTTACTAGCGGGCAATGAGCAGTTCTTC. Its protein product is CASSLLAGNEQFF. The full variable domain, its missing parts supplied by reference TRBV11-3 and TRBJ2-1, is EAGVVQSPRYKIIEKKQPVAFWCNPISGHNTLYWYLQNLGQGPELLIRYENEEAVDDSQLPKDRFSAERLKGVDSTLKIQPAELGDSAVYLCASSLLAGNEQFFGPGTRLTVL.